This TCR beta chain was found in a study of blood T cell repertoires in COVID-19. Study at large: Collection of acute and convalescent COVID-19 samples took place in the United States, Italy and Spain. PBMCs, B-cell-depleted T cells, or T cells provided the cDNA or gDNA that made up the material.

Per the germline V gene, CDR1 is ENHRY and CDR2 is SYGVKD. V was cut by 3 bases and J by 3 bases, with 15 bases left in between. CDR3 length equals 15 residues. Original processing notes: Scientists estimated how many nucleated cells there were by amplifying reference gene primers. Libraries were prepared by immunoSEQ multiplex PCR; TCRdb keeps only in-frame clonotypes and omits some of them. V and J calls and clone size follow that table, whereas D and trimming were derived from the DNA. The sample lists 150,000 to 200,000 clones; approximately 77% were seen once. The chain uses TRBV10-3 and TRBJ2-7; weak D call: TRBD2 (6 bases). Input material: peripheral blood. The TCR originated in a woman older than 75 with active or convalescent COVID-19. CDR3 residues: CAISDGGETIYEQYF. Written as DNA, the CDR3 is TGTGCCATCAGTGACGGCGGGGAGACTATCTACGAGCAGTACTTC.